This entry concerns a single T cell receptor (beta chain). Its antigen is currently unknown. Sequencing was performed with immunoSEQ multiplex PCR; in TCRdb, only in-frame clones are kept and a portion is missing. The top ten hold approximately 4% of the sample, which has about 140,000 clones, about 80% seen once. In germline, CDR1 is SNHLY, CDR2 FYNNEI. The CDR3 spans 15 residues. Trimming pared 5 bases from V and 7 bases from J, leaving 20 bases between. The data originate from a study of T cell responses to AZD1222 COVID-19 vaccine. Study observations and caveats: Seropositive status at baseline applied to only 6 or 7 AZD1222 recipients. A mostly white British donor set with more females was recruited, and clonal diversity was possibly underestimated.

The rearrangement links TRBV2 to TRBJ1-2; D is uncertain. This specimen consisted of peripheral blood, obtained on day 0 of AZD1222 vaccination. This clonotype was sampled from an adult in good health. CDR3 region: CASSPRPANGFGYTF. CDR3 DNA sequence: TGTGCCAGCAGTCCGCGTCCCGCCAACGGTTTTGGCTACACCTTC.